This entry lists 19 T cell receptor beta chains sequenced from one sample in a study of T cell responses to AZD1222 COVID-19 vaccine. TCRdb's table, derived via immunoSEQ multiplex PCR, lists solely in-frame clones and lacks some. The data contain over 150,000 clones, approximately 93% of them seen just once; the ten biggest clones take up more than 0.8%. Here the sequenced sample was peripheral blood, taken 28 days after the second AZD1222 dose. The source of these receptors is an adult who received the AZD1222 COVID-19 vaccine.

The chain combines TRBV6-5 with TRBJ1-2; 7 nucleotides align to TRBD1. V dropped 0 bases and J dropped 7; count of bases not matched to a gene: 5. Looked up from germline, CDR1 is MNHEY and CDR2 is SVGAGI. The CDR3 is 14 residues long. Here the CDR3 reads CASSYSRGQGGYTF. The CDR3 nucleotides read TGTGCCAGCAGTTACTCGAGGGGGCAGGGTGGCTACACCTTC.

The V call is TRBV7-6, the J call TRBJ1-5; no definite D call. The CDR3 has 14 amino acids. Trimming stripped 1 base from V and 5 bases from J, with 9 bases between. Germline assignment: CDR1 SGHVS and CDR2 FNYEAQ. For the CDR3, the DNA is TGTGCCAGCAGCTTAGGGAGGGATGATCAGCCCCAGCATTTT. Translating gives CASSLGRDDQPQHF.

V is TRBV6-2 or TRBV6-3 and J is TRBJ2-7; no definite D call. Germline-derived CDR1 and CDR2 are MNHEY and SVGEGT. CDR3 size: 13 residues. Trimming took 2 bases from V and 3 from J, leaving 8 bases between them. The DNA for the CDR3 is TGTGCCAGCAGTTACGAAGGGTACTACGAGCAGTACTTC. Its protein product is CASSYEGYYEQYF.

This clone came up once. This chain links TRBV5-8 with TRBJ2-1, with a tentative D call TRBD1 (6 bases). Germline values: CDR1 SGHTS, CDR2 YDEGEE. Trimming shortened V by 4 bases and J by 5 bases, and 16 bases separated the two germline ends. The CDR3 loop spans 15 amino acids. CDR3 DNA: TGTGCCAGCAGCCGAGGGACATCCCCTCACAATGAGCAGTTCTTC. Residues: CASSRGTSPHNEQFF.

The chain links TRBV10-3 to TRBJ2-1; 13 bases map to TRBD2. CDR1 is ENHRY, CDR2 SYGVKD, per germline. The CDR3 extends over 16 amino acids. The junction had 7 bases not matched to a gene; V was cut back by 6 bases and J by 5 bases. CDR3: CAISEWGTSGNNEQFF. CDR3 coding DNA: TGTGCCATCAGCGAATGGGGGACTAGCGGGAACAATGAGCAGTTCTTC.

J is TRBJ1-2 and V is TRBV6-5; TRBD1 might be the D (6 bases). This CDR3 is built from 15 residues. CDR1 and CDR2 (germline): MNHEY, SVGAGI. V lost 11 bases to trimming and J lost 1 base, with 20 bases between them. CDR3 loop: CASSRGGALNYGYTF. Here the CDR3 DNA reads TGTGCCTCCTCTCGAGGGGGGGCTCTTAACTATGGCTACACCTTC.

This chain links TRBV7-9 with TRBJ1-5, with D possibly TRBD1 on 6 matching bases. The CDR3 has 15 amino acids. CDR1 and CDR2 from the germline V gene are SEHNR and FQNEAQ (reference sequence). Trimming cost V 1 base and J 6 bases, with 13 bases left between them. CDR3 sequence (DNA): TGTGCCAGCAGCTTAGGGACAGAAATTCCTCAGCCCCAGCATTTT. Translation: CASSLGTEIPQPQHF.

The rearrangement joins TRBV3-1 (or the pseudogene TRBV3-2) to TRBJ1-3; D is possibly TRBD1 (6 bases). Trimming shortened V by 3 bases and J by 2 bases, and 11 bases separated the two germline ends. Germline lookup yields CDR1 LGHDT and CDR2 YNNKEL (reference sequence). The CDR3 contains 15 residues. CDR3 sequence reads: CASSHPDRPGNTIYF. For the CDR3, the DNA is TGTGCCAGCAGCCACCCAGACAGGCCTGGAAACACCATATATTTT.

The chain recombines TRBV6-5 with TRBJ2-3; the D gene is possibly TRBD2 (6 bases). In germline, CDR1 is MNHEY, CDR2 SVGAGI. V was clipped by 10 bases and J by 0 bases, with 11 bases between them. The CDR3 is 13 amino acids. CDR3 bases: TGTGCCATCGGGACTCCTAGCACAGATACGCAGTATTTT. Its protein product is CAIGTPSTDTQYF.

This chain joins TRBV29-1 and TRBJ1-4, with unresolved D. V was shortened by 4 bases and J by 3 bases, with 15 bases between the two germline ends. This CDR3 has 15 residues. Germline CDR1 and CDR2: SQVTM and ANQGSEA. CDR3 DNA sequence: TGCAGCGTTGGGGGTAGGATCGGGGCTAATGAAAAACTGTTTTTT. This translates into CSVGGRIGANEKLFF.

The genes are TRBV15 and TRBJ2-3; D is unresolved. Germline CDR1 reads LNHNV; CDR2 reads YYDKDF (reference sequence). V lost 0 bases to trimming and J lost 6 bases, with 19 bases between them. The CDR3 runs 17 residues. CDR3 nucleotides: TGTGCCACCAGCAGAGATCTCCGGCCCCGTTTTCACGATACGCAGTATTTT. Protein: CATSRDLRPRFHDTQYF.

This chain links TRBV7-8 with TRBJ2-7; TRBD2 is a possible D gene (7 bases). The CDR3 contains 18 residues. Germline CDR1 and CDR2: SGHVS and FQNEAQ. V lost 6 bases and J lost 3, with 27 bases in between. CDR3 sequence reads: CASSSGGSLILVGYEQYF. The DNA for the CDR3 is TGTGCCAGCAGTTCGGGGGGCTCCCTAATCCTAGTCGGCTACGAGCAGTACTTC.

This chain joins TRBV28 and TRBJ1-4, with D uncertain. Trimming took 3 bases from V and 3 from J, leaving 8 bases between them. CDR1 and CDR2 (germline): MDHEN, SYDVKM. This CDR3 spans 14 amino acids. The CDR3 spells CASSFIGPNEKLFF. CDR3 nucleotides: TGTGCCAGCAGTTTCATAGGACCTAATGAAAAACTGTTTTTT.

J is TRBJ1-2 and V is TRBV9; the D gene is possibly TRBD1 (6 bases). Germline V lookup: CDR1 SGDLS, CDR2 YYNGEE. CDR3 length: 15 residues. The V gene lost 2 bases and the J gene lost 4 bases, with 15 bases spanning the gap. The CDR3 loop is CASSVATGSGYGYTF. The CDR3 region has the DNA TGTGCCAGCAGCGTGGCTACAGGGTCGGGCTATGGCTACACCTTC.

To note about this clone: The same CDR3 arises from other DNA sequences in this sample as well. The rearrangement links TRBV19 to TRBJ1-5, with TRBD1 matching over 8 bases. Germline-derived CDR1 and CDR2 are LNHDA and SQIVND (reference sequence). This CDR3 is 15 amino acids long. J was trimmed by 4 bases and V by 3 bases; bases with no gene match: 5. CDR3 in amino acids: CASSIDRGGNQPQHF. The DNA for the CDR3 is TGTGCCAGTAGTATCGACAGGGGAGGGAATCAGCCCCAGCATTTT.

The genes are TRBV7-2 and TRBJ1-1, with 7 bases fitting TRBD1. Trimming cost V 1 base and J 3 bases; bases outside gene matches: 5. There are 15 residues in the CDR3. Germline CDR1 reads SGHTA; CDR2 reads FQGNSA. The CDR3 DNA reads as TGTGCCAGCAGCTTAGGGACAGGTATTGACACTGAAGCTTTCTTT. This codes for CASSLGTGIDTEAFF.

The chain recombines TRBV7-6 with TRBJ2-2, with D possibly TRBD1 on 6 matching bases. This CDR3 region has 15 residues. Germline lookup yields CDR1 SGHVS and CDR2 FNYEAQ. Trimming pared 5 bases from V and 5 bases from J, leaving 15 bases between. DNA for the CDR3: TGTGCCAGCAGCCCCAGGGGCTTGGGTACCGGGGAGCTGTTTTTT. It yields the protein CASSPRGLGTGELFF.

The rearrangement links TRBV9 to TRBJ2-3, with a tentative D call TRBD2 (5 bases). Trimming left V 0 bases short and J 4 bases short, with 12 bases between. CDR3 length: 15 residues. Per germline, CDR1 SGDLS and CDR2 YYNGEE. The CDR3 reads CASSVERVGADTQYF. CDR3 DNA sequence: TGTGCCAGCAGCGTAGAGAGGGTCGGTGCAGATACGCAGTATTTT.

The V gene is TRBV6-1, the J gene TRBJ1-1; D is ambiguous. CDR1 and CDR2 from the germline V gene are MNHNS and SASEGT. The germline V and J ends were trimmed by 2 bases and 4 bases, with 14 bases remaining between them. This CDR3 region has 15 residues. CDR3 residues: CASSEYGPGGTEAFF. The CDR3 region has the DNA TGTGCCAGCAGTGAATATGGCCCCGGAGGCACTGAAGCTTTCTTT.